The 23 T cell receptor beta chains listed next were all sequenced from one sample in a study of OX40 agonist ivuxolimab in advanced cancers. Generated by immunoSEQ multiplex PCR, the TCRdb table keeps only in-frame clones and is missing some. The sample carries some 35,000 clones, about 89% recorded once. The source was CD4+ or CD8+ T cells sorted from blood, collected in a trial of the OX40 agonist ivuxolimab. These receptors were obtained from an adult with an advanced solid tumor such as melanoma, head and neck, liver or kidney cancer.

The chain combines TRBV5-4 with TRBJ1-3; D possibly corresponds to TRBD1 (5 bases). The CDR3 totals 14 residues. Per germline, CDR1 SGHNT and CDR2 YYREEE (reference sequence). V lost 4 bases to trimming and J lost 4 bases, with 12 bases between them. CDR3 DNA sequence: TGTGCCAGCAGCCTGGGGGGACCAGGAAACACCATATATTTT. Amino acid sequence: CASSLGGPGNTIYF.

V usage is TRBV6-4 and J usage is TRBJ2-1; TRBD2 matches at 7 bases. The CDR3 contains 15 residues. Germline V gene lookup returns CDR1 MRHNA and CDR2 SNTAGT. V shed 4 bases, J shed 8 bases, and the junction held 11 bases outside the gene matches. The CDR3 spells CASSAGGLGGDEQFF. The CDR3 region has the DNA TGTGCCAGCAGTGCGGGAGGACTAGGCGGCGATGAGCAGTTCTTC.

The chain couples TRBV5-8 to TRBJ2-1; a weak D match, TRBD1 (6 bases). CDR1 is SGHTS and CDR2 is YDEGEE in the germline V gene. V gave up 5 bases and J gave up 4 bases, with 10 bases separating them. This CDR3 spans 13 amino acids. As DNA, the CDR3 is TGTGCCAGCAGTCCCCAGGGGTACAATGAGCAGTTCTTC. This gives the protein CASSPQGYNEQFF.

The table lists this clone with a count of one. This chain connects TRBV7-2 to TRBJ2-2; TRBD2 agrees at 11 bases. V was pared by 1 base and J by 6 bases, with 4 bases of the junction left unmatched. Per germline, CDR1 SGHTA and CDR2 FQGNSA. The CDR3 sequence is 16 residues long. DNA for the CDR3: TGTGCCAGCAGCTTAGTCGCACTAGCGGGAGCCGGGGAGCTGTTTTTT. This gives the protein CASSLVALAGAGELFF.

This rearrangement joins TRBV5-6 to TRBJ2-7; 9 bases are a match to TRBD2. Germline CDR1 reads SGHDT; CDR2 reads YYEEEE. The CDR3 loop spans 15 amino acids. With V trimmed by 6 bases and J by 0 bases, 7 bases remained unmatched. The CDR3 DNA sequence: TGTGCCAGCACCTTATTTAGCGGGAGCTCCTACGAGCAGTACTTC. This gives the protein CASTLFSGSSYEQYF.

This chain joins TRBV7-9 and TRBJ2-1, with 9 bases matching TRBD1. CDR3 length: 15 residues. The germline V gene encodes CDR1 SEHNR and CDR2 FQNEAQ (reference sequence). Trimming cost V 8 bases and J 8 bases; bases outside gene matches: 13. CDR3 region: CASRGGDRAEYEQFF. The CDR3 DNA follows: TGTGCCAGCCGAGGAGGGGACAGGGCTGAGTATGAGCAGTTCTTC.

CDR3 DNA: TGTGCCAGCCTCACAGGGGGCGCGAACACCGGGGAGCTGTTTTTT. Residues: CASLTGGANTGELFF. This sequence joins TRBV19 and TRBJ2-2; 9 nucleotides align to TRBD1. CDR1 and CDR2 from the germline V gene are LNHDA and SQIVND (reference sequence). With V trimmed by 9 bases and J by 0 bases, 5 bases remained unmatched. There are 15 residues in the CDR3.

CDR3 DNA: TGTGCCAGCAGTTTATCGTCAGTGGGGGGGGGCTTAAATCAGCCCCAGCATTTT. Protein: CASSLSSVGGGLNQPQHF. The chain couples TRBV27 to TRBJ1-5; maybe TRBD1 (6 bases). V lost 0 bases and J 4 bases, leaving 19 bases between the germline ends. The CDR3 totals 18 residues. Per the germline V gene, CDR1 is MNHEY and CDR2 is SMNVEV (reference sequence).

The chain joins TRBV5-1 to TRBJ1-5; a weak D match, TRBD1 (6 bases). Trimming removed 4 bases from V and 0 bases from J, with 17 bases in between. CDR1 and CDR2 from the germline V gene are SGHRS and YFSETQ. The CDR3 loop spans 17 amino acids. The CDR3 DNA reads TGCGCCAGCAGCCCGGACAGCCCAGCGGGTAGCAATCAGCCCCAGCATTTT. Translation gives CASSPDSPAGSNQPQHF. Variable domain in full (rest from reference TRBV5-1 and TRBJ1-5): KAGVTQTPRYLIKTRGQQVTLSCSPISGHRSVSWYQQTPGQGLQFLFEYFSETQRNKGNFPGRFSGRQFSNSRSEMNVSTLELGDSALYLCASSPDSPAGSNQPQHFGDGTRLSIL.

The rearrangement joins TRBV7-3 to TRBJ2-1, with no clear D. CDR1 SGHTA and CDR2 FQGTGA come from the germline V gene. V was shortened by 5 bases and J by 9 bases, with 14 bases between the two germline ends. This CDR3 has 13 residues. The CDR3 loop reads CASSEPRRVEQFF. The CDR3, as DNA: TGTGCCAGCAGCGAACCCAGACGGGTTGAGCAGTTCTTC.

The gene calls are TRBV11-2 and TRBJ1-2; 7 positions match TRBD1. With 5 bases clipped from V and 7 bases from J, the junction kept 4 bases outside the gene matches. The germline V gene encodes CDR1 SGHAT and CDR2 FQNNGV. This CDR3 comprises 12 residues. CDR3 coding DNA: TGTGCCAGCAGCACAGGGGATGCTGGCTACACCTTC. This codes for CASSTGDAGYTF.

The chain combines TRBV6-6 with TRBJ1-3, with 7 bases that match TRBD1. The CDR3 loop spans 14 amino acids. V dropped 2 bases and J dropped 6; count of bases not matched to a gene: 4. Germline V gives CDR1 MNHNY, CDR2 SVGAGI (reference sequence). The CDR3 DNA reads TGTGCCAGCAGTTACGGGGGACAGTCAAACACCATATATTTT. This sequence encodes CASSYGGQSNTIYF.

Only a few counts were recorded for this clone. In nucleotides, the CDR3 is TGTGCCAGCTGGGACATCTATGGCTACACCTTC. It translates to CASWDIYGYTF. This chain joins TRBV28 and TRBJ1-2; TRBD1 might be the D (6 bases). The germline gives CDR1 MDHEN, CDR2 SYDVKM. The CDR3 sequence is 11 residues long. V shed 8 bases and J shed 4 bases, with 8 bases lying between them.

This chain links TRBV5-6 with TRBJ2-5; D is undetermined. The CDR3 sequence is 13 residues long. Germline CDR1 and CDR2: SGHDT and YYEEEE. Trimming stripped 2 bases from V and 3 bases from J, with 8 bases between. CDR3 DNA sequence: TGTGCCAGCAGCTTTGACACAAAAGAGACCCAGTACTTC. Encoded protein: CASSFDTKETQYF.

The V and J genes are TRBV28 and TRBJ1-5; D is unresolved. This CDR3 comprises 14 residues. Trimming stripped 6 bases from V and 1 base from J, with 10 bases between. The germline CDR1 and CDR2 sequences are MDHEN and SYDVKM. The CDR3 loop reads CASRRHESNQPQHF. Written as DNA, the CDR3 is TGTGCCAGCAGGAGGCACGAGAGCAATCAGCCCCAGCATTTT.

This clone was counted once. This chain connects TRBV5-1 to TRBJ1-1; possibly TRBD1 for D (5 bases). This CDR3 is built from 14 residues. CDR1 and CDR2 (germline): SGHRS, YFSETQ. Between the trimmed V and J ends, which lost 4 bases and 4 bases, there was a span of 14 bases. This CDR3 is CASSGTVGATEAFF. The CDR3 DNA reads as TGCGCCAGCAGCGGTACAGTAGGGGCCACTGAAGCTTTCTTT.

This chain connects TRBV14 to TRBJ1-6, with 8 bases identical to TRBD1. The germline CDR1 and CDR2 sequences are SGHDN and FVKESK. V shed 2 bases and J 7 bases; nucleotides not matched to a gene: 1. The CDR3 sequence is 14 residues long. The CDR3 is CASSQRQGNSPLHF. The CDR3 coding sequence is TGTGCCAGCAGCCAACGACAGGGGAATTCACCCCTCCACTTT.

This clone was seen only a few times. The rearrangement uses TRBV7-6 and TRBJ2-3, with 11 bases fitting TRBD2. CDR3 length: 14 amino acids. Germline V gene lookup returns CDR1 SGHVS and CDR2 FNYEAQ. V trimming: 2 bases; J trimming: 9 bases; junction bases outside the gene matches: 4. The CDR3 loop is CASSLTSGSGTQYF. The CDR3 bases are TGTGCCAGCAGCTTAACTAGCGGGAGTGGGACGCAGTATTTT.

The gene calls are TRBV4-1 and TRBJ1-1, with 7 bases aligning to TRBD1. This CDR3 spans 17 amino acids. Germline CDR1 and CDR2: MGHRA and YSYEKL. With 3 bases clipped from V and 0 bases from J, the junction kept 10 bases outside the gene matches. The CDR3 spells CASSQDPGQLMNTEAFF. The CDR3 bases are TGCGCCAGCAGCCAGGATCCGGGACAGCTCATGAACACTGAAGCTTTCTTT.

The chain combines TRBV29-1 with TRBJ2-2; 9 bases map to TRBD2. The V gene's germline CDR1 is SQVTM and CDR2 ANQGSEA. The CDR3 length is 15 residues. J was trimmed by 5 bases and V by 4 bases; bases with no gene match: 8. The CDR3 sequence: CSVVIAGVGTGELFF. CDR3 nucleotides: TGCAGCGTTGTAATAGCGGGAGTTGGAACCGGGGAGCTGTTTTTT.

As DNA, the CDR3 is TGTGCCAGCAGCTTAAGGGACACCGGGGAGCTGTTTTTT. Its protein is CASSLRDTGELFF. The chain links TRBV7-7 to TRBJ2-2; D remains unclear. The CDR3 has 13 residues. V shed 2 bases and J shed 3 bases, with 4 bases lying between them. CDR1 and CDR2 (germline): SSHAT, FNYEAQ (reference sequence).

The chain recombines TRBV6-1 with TRBJ2-1, with 7 nucleotides matching TRBD2. Germline CDR1 MNHNS, CDR2 SASEGT. V gave up 4 bases and J gave up 2 bases; unmatched junction bases: 11. This CDR3 is 17 amino acids long. CDR3 DNA sequence: TGTGCCAGCAGTGCCGGTTGGGGCGGGAGCACCTACAATGAGCAGTTCTTC. It is translated as CASSAGWGGSTYNEQFF.

The CDR3 is CASSQGSGVRETQYF. CDR3 nucleotide sequence: TGTGCCAGTAGTCAGGGCTCAGGGGTTAGAGAGACCCAGTACTTC. J is TRBJ2-5 and V is TRBV19; possibly TRBD1 for D (6 bases). The CDR3 is made up of 15 amino acids. V dropped 5 bases and J dropped 4 bases, with 17 bases sitting between them. The V gene's germline CDR1 is LNHDA and CDR2 SQIVND (reference sequence).